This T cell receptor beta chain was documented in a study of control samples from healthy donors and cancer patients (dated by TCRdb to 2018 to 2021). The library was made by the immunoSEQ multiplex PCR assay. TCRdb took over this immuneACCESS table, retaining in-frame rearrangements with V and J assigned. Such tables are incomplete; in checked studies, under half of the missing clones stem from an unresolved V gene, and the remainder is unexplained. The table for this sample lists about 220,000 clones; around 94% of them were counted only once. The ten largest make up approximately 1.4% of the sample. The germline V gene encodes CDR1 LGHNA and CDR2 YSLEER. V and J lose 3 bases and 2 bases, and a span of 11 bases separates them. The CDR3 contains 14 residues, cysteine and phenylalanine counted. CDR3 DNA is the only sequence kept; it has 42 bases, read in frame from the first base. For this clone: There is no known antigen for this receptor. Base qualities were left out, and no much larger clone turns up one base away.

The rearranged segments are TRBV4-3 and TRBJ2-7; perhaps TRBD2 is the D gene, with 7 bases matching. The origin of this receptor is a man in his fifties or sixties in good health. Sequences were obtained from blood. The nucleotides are TGCGCCAGCAGCCATTGGCGGGGGCCCTACGAGCAGTACTTC. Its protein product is CASSHWRGPYEQYF.